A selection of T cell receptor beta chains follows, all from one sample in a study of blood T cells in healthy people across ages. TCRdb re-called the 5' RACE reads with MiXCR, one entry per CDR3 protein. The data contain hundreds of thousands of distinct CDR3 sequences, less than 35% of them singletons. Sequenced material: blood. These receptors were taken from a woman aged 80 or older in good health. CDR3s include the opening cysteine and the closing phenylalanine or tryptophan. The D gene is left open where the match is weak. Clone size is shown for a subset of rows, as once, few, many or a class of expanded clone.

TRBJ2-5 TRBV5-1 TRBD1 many TGCGCCAGCAGCCGAACAGGGGCCCTCGGGGAGACCCAGTACTTC CASSRTGALGETQYF
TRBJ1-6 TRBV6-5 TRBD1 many TGTGCCAGCAGGTCCGGGACAGATAATTCACCCCTCCACTTT CASRSGTDNSPLHF
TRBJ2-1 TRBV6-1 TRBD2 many TGTGCCAGCAGTGAAAAGCGGGGGGGCTACAATGAGCAGTTCTTC CASSEKRGGYNEQFF
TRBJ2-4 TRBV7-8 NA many TGTGCCAGCAGCCCCCGCCCCGGGGGCCAAGCCAAAAACATTCAGTACTTC CASSPRPGGQAKNIQYF
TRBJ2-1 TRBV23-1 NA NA TGCGCCAGCAGTCATCAGGTTGACAATGAGCAGTTCTTC CASSHQVDNEQFF
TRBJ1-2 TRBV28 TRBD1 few TGTGCCAGCAGTTTAGGGACAGGGTTGTCCTATGGCTACACCTTC CASSLGTGLSYGYTF
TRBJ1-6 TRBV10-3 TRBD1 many TGTGCCATCAGTGACGGACAGGGTCGGGATTCACCCCTCCACTTT CAISDGQGRDSPLHF
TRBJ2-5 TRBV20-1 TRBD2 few TGCAGTGCTCCACCGAGACTAGCGGGGAAAGAGACCCAGTACTTC CSAPPRLAGKETQYF
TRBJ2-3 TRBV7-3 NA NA TGTGCCGGCAAAGGTAGGCAGGGACGGTGGGCAGATACGCAGTATTTT CAGKGRQGRWADTQYF
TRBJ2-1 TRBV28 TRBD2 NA TGTGCCAGCAGTTGGCGACTAGCGGGGGGCTCCTACAATGAGCAGTTCTTC CASSWRLAGGSYNEQFF
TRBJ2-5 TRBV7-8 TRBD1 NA TGTGCCAGCAGCTTAGCCACCGGGACAGGGTTAACGGTGAGGACCCAGTACTTC CASSLATGTGLTVRTQYF
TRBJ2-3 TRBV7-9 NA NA TGTGCCAGCAGCTTATTCGGAGGGGCGAGGACTCCTAGCACAGATACGCAGTATTTT CASSLFGGARTPSTDTQYF
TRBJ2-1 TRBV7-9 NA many TGTGCCAGCAGCGGAAAACAGGGAAGCTCCTACAATGAGCAGTTCTTC CASSGKQGSSYNEQFF
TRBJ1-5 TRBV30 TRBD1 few TGTGCCTGGAGTCAAGGACAGGGCAATCAGCCCCAGCATTTT CAWSQGQGNQPQHF
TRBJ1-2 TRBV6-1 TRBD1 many TGTGCCAGCAGTGAAGACCGACAGGGTGGTTATGGCTACACCTTC CASSEDRQGGYGYTF
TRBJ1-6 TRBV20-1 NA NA TGCAGTGCTCCCCTCGGGGGGGGTTCACCCCTCCACTTT CSAPLGGGSPLHF
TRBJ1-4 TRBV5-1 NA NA TGCGCCAGCAGCTTGGAAGGGAGTGAAAAACTGTTTTTT CASSLEGSEKLFF
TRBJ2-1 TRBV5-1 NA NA TGCGCCAGCAGCCGGAGGGGGAGCGTTCACGGCAATGAGCAGTTCTTC CASSRRGSVHGNEQFF
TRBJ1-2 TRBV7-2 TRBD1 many TGTGCCAGCACCCTTACAGGGGGCGTTTATGGCTACACCTTC CASTLTGGVYGYTF
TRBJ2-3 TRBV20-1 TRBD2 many TGCAGTGCTACATCGTCGCTGGCTAGCGGGGGGGTAGATACGCAGTATTTT CSATSSLASGGVDTQYF
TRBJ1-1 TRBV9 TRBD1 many TGTGCCAGCAGCTCATGGACAGGGTCCACTGAAGCTTTCTTT CASSSWTGSTEAFF
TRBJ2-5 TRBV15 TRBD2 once TGTGCCACCAGCAGAGACGGGGGGGGCGGTGAGCAGTACTTC CATSRDGGGGEQYF
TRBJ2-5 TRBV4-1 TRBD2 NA TGCGCCAGCAGCCCTTCGGGGGGCGGGGGGCTCCAAGAGACCCAGTACTTC CASSPSGGGGLQETQYF
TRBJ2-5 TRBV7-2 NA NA TGTGCCAGCAGCTTATCCAGGCTTCGGGAGACCCAGTACTTC CASSLSRLRETQYF
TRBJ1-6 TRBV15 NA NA TGTGCCACCAGCAGAGTCACTAGAGGGGGTTCACCCCTCCACTTT CATSRVTRGGSPLHF
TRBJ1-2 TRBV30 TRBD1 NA TGTGCCTGGAGTATGGGACAGGCCAGCTATGGCTACACCTTC CAWSMGQASYGYTF
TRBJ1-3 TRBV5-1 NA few TGCGCCAGCAGCTTGAACACGGGAAACACCATATATTTT CASSLNTGNTIYF
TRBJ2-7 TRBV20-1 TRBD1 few TGCAGTGCTAGAGATGGGGACAGAGCCTCCTACGAGCAGTACTTC CSARDGDRASYEQYF
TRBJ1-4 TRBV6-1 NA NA TGTGCCAGCAGTGAAGGTCCGGGACCCCTGAAAAAACTGTTTTTT CASSEGPGPLKKLFF
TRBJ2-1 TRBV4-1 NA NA TGCGCCAGCAGCCAAGTCGCTAGTTCCTACAATGAGCAGTTCTTC CASSQVASSYNEQFF
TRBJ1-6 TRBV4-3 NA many TGCGCCAGCAGCCAAGATACCGGGGGAGGTTCACCCCTCCACTTT CASSQDTGGGSPLHF
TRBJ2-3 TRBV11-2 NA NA TGTGCCAGCAGCCCCTTCACAGATACGCAGAATTTT CASSPFTDTQNF
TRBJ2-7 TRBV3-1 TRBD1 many TGTGCCAGCAGCCAAGGACAGGGTAGGTCCTACGAGCAGTACTTC CASSQGQGRSYEQYF
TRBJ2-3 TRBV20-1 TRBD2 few TGCAGTGCTAGAGCGTCTAGCGGGGGCCAGGGCACAGATACGCAGTATTTT CSARASSGGQGTDTQYF
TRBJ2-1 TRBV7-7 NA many TGTGCCAGCAGCCCAACCTTAATGGGGCAGCCCAGCAATGAGCAGTTCTTC CASSPTLMGQPSNEQFF
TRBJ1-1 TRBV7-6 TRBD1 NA TGTGCCAGCAGCCCGCCAGAGACAGGGGAAACAAATCGGGCTTTCTTT CASSPPETGETNRAFF
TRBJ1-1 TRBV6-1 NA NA TGTGCCAGCGCCCCTCGGCGGGGGAACACTGAAGCTTTCTTT CASAPRRGNTEAFF
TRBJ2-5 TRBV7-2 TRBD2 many TGTGCCAGCAGCCCACTAGCGGGGGGGCGCCAAGAGACCCAGTACTTC CASSPLAGGRQETQYF
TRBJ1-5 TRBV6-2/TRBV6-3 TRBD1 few TGTGCCAGCAGTTCTTGGGTCGGACAGGGCCATCAGCCCCAGCATTTT CASSSWVGQGHQPQHF
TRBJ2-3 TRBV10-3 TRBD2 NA TGTGCCATCAGTGAGAAAGCGGGAGCTGGAGATACGCAGTATTTT CAISEKAGAGDTQYF
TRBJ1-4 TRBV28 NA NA TGTGCCAGCAGTCCTTTAGGGCCGGAGGAAAAACTGTTTTTT CASSPLGPEEKLFF
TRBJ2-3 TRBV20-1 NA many TGCAGTGCTAAGACCTCCCGGTTCGCAGATACGCAGTATTTT CSAKTSRFADTQYF
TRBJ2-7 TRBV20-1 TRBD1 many TGCAGTGCCACATCAGGGGGTCGTTCCTACGAGCAGTACTTC CSATSGGRSYEQYF
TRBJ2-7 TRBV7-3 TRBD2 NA TGTGCCAGCAGCCGCCTCGCTAGCGGGCCATACAATGAGCAGTACTTC CASSRLASGPYNEQYF
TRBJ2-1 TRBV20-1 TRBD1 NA TGCAGTGCACAAACCCGACAGGGGGTAAACAATGAGCAGTTCTTC CSAQTRQGVNNEQFF
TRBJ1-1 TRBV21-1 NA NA TGTGTCAGCAGCAGAGTCAACACTGAAGCTTTCTTT CVSSRVNTEAFF
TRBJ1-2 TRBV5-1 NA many TGCGCCAGCAGCTTCAGGGACTATGGCTACACCTTC CASSFRDYGYTF
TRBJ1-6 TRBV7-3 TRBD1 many TGTGCCAGCAACTCCGGGACAGGGGTTAATTCACCCCTCCACTTT CASNSGTGVNSPLHF
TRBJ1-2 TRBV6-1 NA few TGTGCCAGCAGTGAGGGGACCTTCTATGGCTACACCTTC CASSEGTFYGYTF
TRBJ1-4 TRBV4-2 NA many TGTGCCAGCAGCCAGGGGGGGACTGCTGCAACTAATGAAAAACTGTTTTTT CASSQGGTAATNEKLFF
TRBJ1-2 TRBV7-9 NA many TGTGCCAGCAGCCCCAGGGGTTTACATGGCTACACCTTC CASSPRGLHGYTF
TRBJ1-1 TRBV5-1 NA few TGCGCCAGCAGCTCTACCCCCGGGTCGTTAAACACTGAAGCTTTCTTT CASSSTPGSLNTEAFF
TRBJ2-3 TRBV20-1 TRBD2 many TGCAGTGCTAGGAGCGGGGGATACACAGATACGCAGTATTTT CSARSGGYTDTQYF
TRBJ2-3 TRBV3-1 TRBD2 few TGTGCCAGCAGCCAGGGACTAGAGGCAGATACGCAGTATTTT CASSQGLEADTQYF
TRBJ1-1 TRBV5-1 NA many TGCGCCAGCAGCCAAGTCCGGATTGGGGGTGAAGCTTTCTTT CASSQVRIGGEAFF
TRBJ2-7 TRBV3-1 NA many TGTGCCAGCAGCCAAGATTACGGGGCTAGCTCCTACGAGCAGTACTTC CASSQDYGASSYEQYF
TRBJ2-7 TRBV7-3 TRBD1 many TGTGCCAGCAGCCCGATAGGGACAGGAGTCAACGAGCAGTACTTC CASSPIGTGVNEQYF
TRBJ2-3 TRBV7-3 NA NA TGTGCCAGCAGCAAATGGGGACTCGGGGAAGATACGCAGTATTTT CASSKWGLGEDTQYF
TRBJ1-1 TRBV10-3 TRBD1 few TGTGCCATCAGCCCTCGGACAGGGAGGGGGAACACTGAAGCTTTCTTT CAISPRTGRGNTEAFF
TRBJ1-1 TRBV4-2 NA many TGTGCCAGCAGCTCCCTGGACGGAGACACTGAAGCTTTCTTT CASSSLDGDTEAFF